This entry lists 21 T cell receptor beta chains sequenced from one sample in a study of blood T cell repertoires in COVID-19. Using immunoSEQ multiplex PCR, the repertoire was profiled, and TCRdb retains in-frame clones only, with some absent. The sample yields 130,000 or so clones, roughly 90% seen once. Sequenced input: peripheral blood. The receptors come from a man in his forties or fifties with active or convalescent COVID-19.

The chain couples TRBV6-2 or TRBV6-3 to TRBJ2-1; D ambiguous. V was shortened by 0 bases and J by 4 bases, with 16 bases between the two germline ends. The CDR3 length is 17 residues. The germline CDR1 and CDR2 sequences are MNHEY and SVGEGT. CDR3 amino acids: CASSYSSLARLYNEQFF. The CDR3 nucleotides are TGTGCCAGCAGTTACTCATCTCTCGCCAGACTTTACAATGAGCAGTTCTTC.

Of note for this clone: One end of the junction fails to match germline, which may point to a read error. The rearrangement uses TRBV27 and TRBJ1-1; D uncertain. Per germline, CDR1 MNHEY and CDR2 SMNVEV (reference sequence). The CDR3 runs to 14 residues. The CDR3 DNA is TGTGCCAGCAGGTTATCAGCCCGCGGCACTGAAGCTTTCTTT. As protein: CASRLSARGTEAFF.

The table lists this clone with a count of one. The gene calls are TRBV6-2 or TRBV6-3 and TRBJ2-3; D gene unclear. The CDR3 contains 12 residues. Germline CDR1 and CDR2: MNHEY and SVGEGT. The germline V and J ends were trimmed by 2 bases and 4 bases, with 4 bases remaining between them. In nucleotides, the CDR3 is TGTGCCAGCAGTTACCCGGCAGATACGCAGTATTTT. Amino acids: CASSYPADTQYF.

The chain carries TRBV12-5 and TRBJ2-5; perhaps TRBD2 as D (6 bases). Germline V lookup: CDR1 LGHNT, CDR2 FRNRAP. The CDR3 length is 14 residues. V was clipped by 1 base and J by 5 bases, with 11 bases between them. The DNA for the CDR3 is TGTGCTAGTGGTTTGGCCGGGGCGGGGGAGACCCAGTACTTC. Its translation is CASGLAGAGETQYF.

The CDR3 reads CASSQGRERVGGYTF. The CDR3, as DNA: TGTGCCAGCAGCCAAGGGCGGGAGAGGGTCGGGGGCTACACCTTC. The chain uses TRBV3-1 (or the pseudogene TRBV3-2) and TRBJ1-2; D call uncertain. The V and J ends lost 1 base and 8 bases respectively, with 17 bases between them. This CDR3 comprises 15 residues. Germline V gene data show CDR1 as LGHDT and CDR2 as YNNKEL (reference sequence).

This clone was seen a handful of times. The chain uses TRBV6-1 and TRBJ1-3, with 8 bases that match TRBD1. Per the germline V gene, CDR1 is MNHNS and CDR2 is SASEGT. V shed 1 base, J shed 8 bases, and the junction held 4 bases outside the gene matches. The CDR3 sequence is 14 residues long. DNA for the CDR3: TGTGCCAGCAGTGAAGGGACAGGGAGAGACACCATATATTTT. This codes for CASSEGTGRDTIYF.

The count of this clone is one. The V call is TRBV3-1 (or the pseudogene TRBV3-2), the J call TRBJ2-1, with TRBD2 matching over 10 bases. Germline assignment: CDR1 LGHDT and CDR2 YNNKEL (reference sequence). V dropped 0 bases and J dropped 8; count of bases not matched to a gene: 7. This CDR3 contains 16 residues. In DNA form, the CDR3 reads TGTGCCAGCAGCCAAGATGCTAGCGGGAGTACACATGAGCAGTTCTTC. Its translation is CASSQDASGSTHEQFF.

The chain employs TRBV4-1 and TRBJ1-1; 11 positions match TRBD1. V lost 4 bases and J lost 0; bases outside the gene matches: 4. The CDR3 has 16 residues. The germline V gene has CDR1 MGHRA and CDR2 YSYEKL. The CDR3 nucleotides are TGCGCCAGCAGCCCGGGACAGGGGGTCATGAACACTGAAGCTTTCTTT. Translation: CASSPGQGVMNTEAFF.

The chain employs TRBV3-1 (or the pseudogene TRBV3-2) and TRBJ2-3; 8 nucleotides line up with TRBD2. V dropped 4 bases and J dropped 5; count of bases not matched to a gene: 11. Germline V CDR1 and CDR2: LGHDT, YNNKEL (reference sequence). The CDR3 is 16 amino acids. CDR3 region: CASSPYGEAGEDTQYF. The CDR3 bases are TGTGCCAGCAGCCCTTACGGAGAAGCGGGGGAAGATACGCAGTATTTT.

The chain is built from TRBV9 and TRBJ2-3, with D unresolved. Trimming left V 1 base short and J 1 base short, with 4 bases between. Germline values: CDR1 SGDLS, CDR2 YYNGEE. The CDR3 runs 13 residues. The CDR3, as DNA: TGTGCCAGCAGCGTAACGGGCACAGATACGCAGTATTTT. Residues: CASSVTGTDTQYF.

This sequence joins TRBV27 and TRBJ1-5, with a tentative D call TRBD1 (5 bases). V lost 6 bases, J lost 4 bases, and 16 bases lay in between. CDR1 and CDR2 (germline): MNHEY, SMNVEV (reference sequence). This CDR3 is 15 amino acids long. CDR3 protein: CASSPLVGENQPQHF. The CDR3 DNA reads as TGTGCCAGCAGCCCGTTGGTAGGGGAAAATCAGCCCCAGCATTTT.

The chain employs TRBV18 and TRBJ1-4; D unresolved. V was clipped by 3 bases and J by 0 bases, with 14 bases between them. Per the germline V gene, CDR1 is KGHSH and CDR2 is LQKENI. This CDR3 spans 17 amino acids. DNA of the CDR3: TGTGCCAGCTCACCTAACCCCCCCGGGGCAACTAATGAAAAACTGTTTTTT. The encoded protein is CASSPNPPGATNEKLFF.

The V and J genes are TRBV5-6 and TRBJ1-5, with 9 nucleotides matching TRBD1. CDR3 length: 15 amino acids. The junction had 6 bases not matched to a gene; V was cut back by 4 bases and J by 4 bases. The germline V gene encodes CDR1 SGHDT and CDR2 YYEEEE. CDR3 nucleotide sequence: TGTGCCAGCAGCCTAATGGGACAGGGTAATCAGCCCCAGCATTTT. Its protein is CASSLMGQGNQPQHF.

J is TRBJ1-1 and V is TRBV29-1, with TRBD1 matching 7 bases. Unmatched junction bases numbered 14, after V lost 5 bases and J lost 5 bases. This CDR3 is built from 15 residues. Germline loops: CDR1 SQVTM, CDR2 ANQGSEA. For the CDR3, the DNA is TGCAGCGTTAAGGTCGGACAGGTCTCTGGGACTGAAGCTTTCTTT. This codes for CSVKVGQVSGTEAFF.

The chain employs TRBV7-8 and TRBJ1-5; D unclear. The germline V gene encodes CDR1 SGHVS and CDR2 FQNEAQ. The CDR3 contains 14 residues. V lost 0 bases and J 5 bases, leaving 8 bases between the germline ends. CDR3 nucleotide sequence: TGTGCCAGCAGCTTAGCGCTGCCAGATCAGCCCCAGCATTTT. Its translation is CASSLALPDQPQHF.

The CDR3, as DNA: TGTGCCAGCTCACCGGGACAGGGGAAGATCTACGAGCAGTACTTC. Amino acid sequence: CASSPGQGKIYEQYF. The chain has TRBV18 and TRBJ2-7; 10 bases fit TRBD1. The ends lost 3 bases at V and 3 bases at J; junction bases unmatched: 5. Germline V gene lookup returns CDR1 KGHSH and CDR2 LQKENI. CDR3 length equals 15 residues. Full variable domain (outside the CDR3, taken from reference TRBV18 and TRBJ2-7): NAGVMQNPRHLVRRRGQEARLRCSPMKGHSHVYWYRQLPEEGLKFMVYLQKENIIDESGMPKERFSAEFPKEGPSILRIQQVVRGDSAAYFCASSPGQGKIYEQYFGPGTRLTVT.

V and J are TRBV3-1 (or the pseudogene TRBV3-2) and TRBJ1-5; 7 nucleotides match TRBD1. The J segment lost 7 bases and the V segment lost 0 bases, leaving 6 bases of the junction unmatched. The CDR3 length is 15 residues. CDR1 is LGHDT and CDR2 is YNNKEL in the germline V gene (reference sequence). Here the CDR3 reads CASSQDRGGGQPQHF. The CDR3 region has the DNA TGTGCCAGCAGCCAAGACCGAGGGGGCGGGCAGCCCCAGCATTTT.

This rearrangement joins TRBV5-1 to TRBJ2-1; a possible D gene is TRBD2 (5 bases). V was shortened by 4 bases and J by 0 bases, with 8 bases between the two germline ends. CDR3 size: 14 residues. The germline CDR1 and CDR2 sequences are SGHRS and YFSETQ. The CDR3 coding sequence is TGCGCCAGCAGCCCGGAGGCCTCCTACAATGAGCAGTTCTTC. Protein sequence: CASSPEASYNEQFF.

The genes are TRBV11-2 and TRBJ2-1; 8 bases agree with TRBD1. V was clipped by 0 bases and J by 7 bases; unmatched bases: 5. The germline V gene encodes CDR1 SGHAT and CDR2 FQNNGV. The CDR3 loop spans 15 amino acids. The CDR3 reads CASSLDAGTGNEQFF. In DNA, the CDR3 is TGTGCCAGCAGCTTAGATGCCGGGACAGGAAATGAGCAGTTCTTC.

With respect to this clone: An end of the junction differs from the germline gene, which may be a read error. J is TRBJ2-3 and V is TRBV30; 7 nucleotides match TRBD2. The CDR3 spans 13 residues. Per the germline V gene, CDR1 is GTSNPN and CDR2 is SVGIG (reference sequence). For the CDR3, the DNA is TGTGCCTGGAGTCCCGGCGGGGGACGCCGGATAATTTTT. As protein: CAWSPGGGRRIIF.

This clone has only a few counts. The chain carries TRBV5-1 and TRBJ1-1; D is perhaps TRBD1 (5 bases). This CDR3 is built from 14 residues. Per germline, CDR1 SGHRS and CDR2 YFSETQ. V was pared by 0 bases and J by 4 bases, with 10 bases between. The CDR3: CASSLVGQGTEAFF. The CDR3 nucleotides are TGCGCCAGCAGCTTGGTGGGGCAGGGCACTGAAGCTTTCTTT.